This TCR beta chain was identified during a study of beta chain features in type 1 diabetes. Study at large: Investigators examined 107,917,701 sorted cells across all samples. Regarding the study as a whole: TCRB CDR3s were moderately but significantly shorter in Type 1 diabetes patients in all four CD4+ subsets.

With regard to this clone: Antigen specificity is unknown.

Using CD45RO/CCR7/CD25/CD127/CD95/CD27, CD4+ naive, central memory, regulatory and stem cell-like memory cells were sorted. Each sorted fraction was over 95% pure. Of the isolated RNA, all was reverse transcribed, and so the sequenced material was expressed TCRB transcripts. An average around 3.3 million reads came from naive, central memory and regulatory T cell samples. TCRdb's copy holds only in-frame clones and misses some; the assay was immunoSEQ multiplex PCR. The sample holds some 44,000 clones, about 66% seen once. The clonotype comes from a young woman with type 1 diabetes. Sequencing used Tregs from blood.

DNA for the CDR3: TGTGCCAGCAGCGCTCCGGGACTAGCGGGGACCTACGAGCAGTACTTC. Encoded protein: CASSAPGLAGTYEQYF. The chain joins TRBV7-2 to TRBJ2-7; 13 positions match TRBD2. Germline V gene data show CDR1 as SGHTA and CDR2 as FQGNSA. This CDR3 contains 16 residues. After removal of 5 bases from V and 2 bases from J, the junction contained 6 bases not matched to a gene. The whole variable domain, filled in from reference TRBV7-2 and TRBJ2-7, reads GAGVSQSPSNKVTEKGKDVELRCDPISGHTALYWYRQSLGQGLEFLIYFQGNSAPDKSGLPSDRFSAERTGGSVSTLTIQRTQQEDSAVYLCASSAPGLAGTYEQYFGPGTRLTVT.